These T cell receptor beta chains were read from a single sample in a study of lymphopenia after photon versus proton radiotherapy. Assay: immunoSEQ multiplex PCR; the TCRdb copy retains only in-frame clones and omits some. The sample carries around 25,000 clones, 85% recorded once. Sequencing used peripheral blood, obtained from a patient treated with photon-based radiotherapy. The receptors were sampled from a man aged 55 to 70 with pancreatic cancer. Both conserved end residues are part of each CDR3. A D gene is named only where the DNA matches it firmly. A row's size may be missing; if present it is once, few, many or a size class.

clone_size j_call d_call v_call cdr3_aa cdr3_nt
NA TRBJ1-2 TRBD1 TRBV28 CAASGQGIWGYTF TGTGCCGCTTCGGGACAGGGGATTTGGGGCTACACCTTC
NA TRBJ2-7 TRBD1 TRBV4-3 CASSQGFRTGGLYEQYF TGCGCCAGCAGCCAGGGCTTTCGAACAGGGGGCCTCTACGAGCAGTACTTC
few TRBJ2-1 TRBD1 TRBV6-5 CASSLQGAFNEQFF TGTGCCAGCAGCTTACAGGGGGCTTTCAATGAGCAGTTCTTC
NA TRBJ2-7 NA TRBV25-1 CASSGLDGRYEQYF TGTGCCAGCAGTGGTCTCGACGGACGCTACGAGCAGTACTTC
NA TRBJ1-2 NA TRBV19 CASSSARGGSYGYTF TGTGCCAGTAGTTCCGCTCGCGGGGGCTCCTATGGCTACACCTTC
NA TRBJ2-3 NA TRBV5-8 CASSLVGVVTDTQYF TGTGCCAGCAGCTTGGTCGGGGTGGTAACAGATACGCAGTATTTT
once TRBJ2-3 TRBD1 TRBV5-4 CASSLGGQGYTDTQYF TGTGCCAGCAGCTTGGGAGGACAGGGGTACACAGATACGCAGTATTTT
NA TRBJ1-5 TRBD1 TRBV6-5 CASRKGQGNNQPQHF TGTGCCAGCAGAAAAGGACAGGGCAACAATCAGCCCCAGCATTTT
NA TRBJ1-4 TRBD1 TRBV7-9 CASSFLSAQGAANEKLFF TGTGCCAGCAGCTTTCTATCCGCGCAGGGGGCGGCTAATGAAAAACTGTTTTTT
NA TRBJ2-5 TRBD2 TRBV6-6 CASSSPGLATKTQYF TGTGCCAGCAGTTCCCCGGGACTAGCAACGAAGACCCAGTACTTC
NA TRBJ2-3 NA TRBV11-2 CASSLDVGTQYF TGTGCCAGCAGCTTAGATGTGGGTACGCAGTATTTT
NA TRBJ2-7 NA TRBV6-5 CASSYLRGISYEQYF TGTGCCAGCAGTTATCTCAGGGGAATATCCTACGAGCAGTACTTC
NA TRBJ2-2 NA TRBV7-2 CASSLVVSGELFF TGTGCCAGCAGCTTAGTGGTTAGCGGGGAGCTGTTTTTT
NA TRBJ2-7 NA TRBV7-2 CASTGQYSYEQYF TGTGCCAGCACCGGACAGTACTCCTACGAGCAGTACTTC
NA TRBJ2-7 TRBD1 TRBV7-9 CASSLNGQGHEQYF TGTGCCAGCAGCTTAAACGGACAGGGCCACGAGCAGTACTTC
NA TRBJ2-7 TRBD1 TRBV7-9 CASSLPDRGIYEQYF TGTGCCAGCAGCTTACCTGACAGGGGGATCTACGAGCAGTACTTC
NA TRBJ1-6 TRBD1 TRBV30 CAWSVGTGVSSPLHF TGTGCCTGGAGTGTCGGGACAGGGGTGTCATCACCCCTCCACTTT
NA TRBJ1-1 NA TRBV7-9 CASSRDRTGNTEAFF TGTGCCAGCAGCCGCGACAGGACGGGGAACACTGAAGCTTTCTTT
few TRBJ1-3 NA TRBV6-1 CASSDVFSGNTIYF TGTGCCAGCAGTGATGTGTTTTCTGGAAACACCATATATTTT
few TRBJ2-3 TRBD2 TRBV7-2 CASSLAGGLEDTQYF TGTGCCAGCAGCTTGGCGGGGGGTCTGGAAGATACGCAGTATTTT
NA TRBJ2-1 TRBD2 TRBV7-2 CASSALAGKYNEQFF TGTGCCAGCAGCGCTCTAGCGGGGAAATACAATGAGCAGTTCTTC
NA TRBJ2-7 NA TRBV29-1 CSVTAKGQPRYEQYF TGCAGCGTCACAGCGAAAGGACAGCCCCGCTACGAGCAGTACTTC
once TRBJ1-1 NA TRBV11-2 CASSLLALRTEAFF TGTGCCAGCAGCTTACTGGCGCTTAGAACTGAAGCTTTCTTT
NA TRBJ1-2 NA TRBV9 CASSSPGGVRYGHTF TGTGCCAGCAGCTCACCGGGGGGAGTTCGCTATGGCCACACCTTC
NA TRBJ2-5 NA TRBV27 CASSLGLVGIETQYF TGTGCCAGCAGTTTAGGACTGGTCGGGATAGAGACCCAGTACTTC
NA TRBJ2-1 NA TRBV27 CASSRPRSSYNEQFF TGTGCCAGCAGTCGCCCGCGATCCTCCTACAATGAGCAGTTCTTC
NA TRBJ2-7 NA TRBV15 CATSRESGTMAYEQYF TGTGCCACCAGCAGAGAATCCGGGACAATGGCCTACGAGCAGTACTTC
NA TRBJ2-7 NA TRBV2 CASSEDRTLSPYEQYF TGTGCCAGCAGTGAAGACAGGACCCTATCTCCCTACGAGCAGTACTTC
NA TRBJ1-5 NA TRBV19 CASSIRGAGNQPQHF TGTGCCAGTAGTATCAGGGGCGCGGGCAATCAGCCCCAGCATTTT
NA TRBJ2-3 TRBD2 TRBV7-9 CASSPAGISTDTQYF TGTGCCAGCAGTCCAGCGGGGATTAGCACAGATACGCAGTATTTT
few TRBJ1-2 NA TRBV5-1 CASSLGPISPIGYTF TGCGCCAGCAGCTTGGGTCCGATTTCCCCAATTGGCTACACCTTC
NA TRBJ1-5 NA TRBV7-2 CASSLGSGRFNQPQHF TGTGCCAGCAGCTTAGGGTCGGGGAGGTTCAATCAGCCCCAGCATTTT
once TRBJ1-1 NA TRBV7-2 CASSWTAYTEAFF TGTGCCAGCAGCTGGACGGCCTACACTGAAGCTTTCTTT
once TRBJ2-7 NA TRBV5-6 CASSPVPQEASYEQYF TGTGCCAGCAGCCCTGTGCCCCAGGAGGCGTCCTACGAGCAGTACTTC
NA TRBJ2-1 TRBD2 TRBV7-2 CASSLGTSGGQNEQFF TGTGCCAGCAGCTTAGGGACTAGCGGGGGACAAAATGAGCAGTTCTTC
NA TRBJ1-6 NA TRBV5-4 CASRYGTAGPSPLHF TGTGCCAGCAGATATGGGACGGCGGGGCCTTCACCCCTCCACTTT
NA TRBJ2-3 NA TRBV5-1 CASSSDASGGDTQYF TGCGCCAGCAGCTCGGACGCCAGTGGTGGAGATACGCAGTATTTT
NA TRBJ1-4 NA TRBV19 CASSTPRGGREKLFF TGTGCCAGTAGTACGCCAAGGGGCGGAAGGGAAAAACTGTTTTTT
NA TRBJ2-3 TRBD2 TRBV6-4 CASSEKGGSDTQYF TGTGCCAGCAGTGAGAAGGGAGGGTCAGATACGCAGTATTTT
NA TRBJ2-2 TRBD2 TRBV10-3 CAISDAGDTGELFF TGTGCCATCAGTGATGCGGGGGACACCGGGGAGCTGTTTTTT
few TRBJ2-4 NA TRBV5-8 CASSPGRENIQYF TGTGCCAGCAGCCCGGGACGAGAAAACATTCAGTACTTC
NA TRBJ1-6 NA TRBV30 CACSLAGRNSPLHF TGTGCCTGTTCCCTGGCAGGGAGAAATTCACCCCTCCACTTT